Listed below are T cell receptor beta chains from one sample, sequenced in a study of blood T cells in healthy people across ages. TCRdb ran MiXCR on the 5' RACE reads and lists one entry per CDR3 protein. The sample lists about 1.1 million distinct CDR3 sequences, 35% to 45% seen once, with 13% in the top ten. The sequencing input was blood. The source of these receptors is a man younger than 35 in good health. The CDR3 runs from the conserved cysteine through the conserved F or W. A D gene is named only where the DNA matches it firmly. The size of a clone is reported for some rows only, either as once, few or many, or as a class for expanded clones.

v_gene: TRBV7-9; abundance: many; len: 16; j_gene: TRBJ1-6; d_gene: .; CDR3aa: CASSLKRRGGNSPLHF; CDR3nt: TGTGCCAGCAGCTTAAAGCGTCGAGGCGGAAATTCACCCCTCCACTTT
v_gene: TRBV12-5; abundance: .; len: 13; j_gene: TRBJ2-3; d_gene: TRBD2; CDR3aa: CASGLVREGTQYF; CDR3nt: TGTGCTAGTGGTTTGGTACGGGAGGGTACGCAGTATTTT
v_gene: TRBV6-5; abundance: .; len: 21; j_gene: TRBJ2-3; d_gene: TRBD1; CDR3aa: CASSYSMPAARDRDSTDTQYF; CDR3nt: TGTGCCAGCAGTTACTCGATGCCTGCCGCCCGGGACAGGGATAGCACAGATACGCAGTATTTT
v_gene: TRBV12-3/TRBV12-4; abundance: .; len: 12; j_gene: TRBJ2-1; d_gene: TRBD2; CDR3aa: CARSSSGGEQFF; CDR3nt: TGTGCCCGCAGTTCATCGGGGGGTGAGCAGTTCTTC
v_gene: TRBV7-2; abundance: .; len: 17; j_gene: TRBJ1-3; d_gene: TRBD1; CDR3aa: CASSSPAGTASGNTIYF; CDR3nt: TGTGCCAGCAGCTCGCCGGCGGGGACAGCCTCTGGAAACACCATATATTTT
v_gene: TRBV10-3; abundance: .; len: 16; j_gene: TRBJ2-3; d_gene: .; CDR3aa: CAISEGDTFTTDTQYF; CDR3nt: TGTGCCATCAGTGAGGGCGACACCTTTACCACAGATACGCAGTATTTT
v_gene: TRBV7-2; abundance: few; len: 15; j_gene: TRBJ1-6; d_gene: .; CDR3aa: CASSLEESGISPLHF; CDR3nt: TGTGCCAGCAGCTTAGAAGAATCGGGAATTTCACCCCTCCACTTT
v_gene: TRBV29-1; abundance: .; len: 13; j_gene: TRBJ1-2; d_gene: .; CDR3aa: CSVRRLGNYGYTF; CDR3nt: TGCAGCGTTCGGCGCCTGGGGAACTATGGCTACACCTTC
v_gene: TRBV20-1; abundance: few; len: 14; j_gene: TRBJ1-5; d_gene: .; CDR3aa: CSASGTSSNQPQHF; CDR3nt: TGCAGTGCTAGTGGCACCTCTAGCAATCAGCCCCAGCATTTT
v_gene: TRBV11-3; abundance: once; len: 18; j_gene: TRBJ2-1; d_gene: TRBD1; CDR3aa: CASSLRGQGINSYNEQFF; CDR3nt: TGTGCCAGCAGCTTAAGGGGACAGGGCATCAACTCCTACAATGAGCAGTTCTTC
v_gene: TRBV10-3; abundance: few; len: 14; j_gene: TRBJ1-1; d_gene: TRBD1; CDR3aa: CAISGTGGWTEAFF; CDR3nt: TGTGCCATCAGTGGGACAGGGGGGTGGACTGAAGCTTTCTTT
v_gene: TRBV9; abundance: few; len: 15; j_gene: TRBJ2-7; d_gene: .; CDR3aa: CASSVGIGTLYEQYF; CDR3nt: TGTGCCAGCAGCGTAGGGATAGGGACCCTCTACGAGCAGTACTTC
v_gene: TRBV9; abundance: .; len: 20; j_gene: TRBJ2-3; d_gene: TRBD2; CDR3aa: CASSEPLAGGIPRIVDTQYF; CDR3nt: TGTGCCAGCAGCGAACCCCTAGCGGGGGGTATTCCGAGGATCGTAGATACGCAGTATTTT
v_gene: TRBV4-1; abundance: .; len: 15; j_gene: TRBJ1-2; d_gene: .; CDR3aa: CVSSQGAGTNYGYTF; CDR3nt: TGCGTCAGCAGCCAAGGTGCAGGGACGAACTATGGCTACACCTTC
v_gene: TRBV6-5; abundance: few; len: 15; j_gene: TRBJ2-7; d_gene: .; CDR3aa: CASSPPGATSYEQYF; CDR3nt: TGTGCCAGCAGTCCCCCGGGGGCAACTTCCTACGAGCAGTACTTC
v_gene: TRBV12-3/TRBV12-4; abundance: many; len: 18; j_gene: TRBJ1-4; d_gene: .; CDR3aa: CASSPPLVHRRMGEKLFF; CDR3nt: TGTGCCAGCAGTCCCCCCTTAGTACACAGGAGAATGGGCGAAAAACTGTTTTTT
v_gene: TRBV12-3/TRBV12-4; abundance: few; len: 15; j_gene: TRBJ2-1; d_gene: TRBD1; CDR3aa: CASRGTGGAYNEQFF; CDR3nt: TGTGCCAGCAGGGGGACAGGTGGGGCCTACAATGAGCAGTTCTTC
v_gene: TRBV20-1; abundance: .; len: 14; j_gene: TRBJ2-3; d_gene: .; CDR3aa: CSARDPGITDTQYF; CDR3nt: TGCAGTGCTAGAGATCCAGGAATCACAGATACGCAGTATTTT
v_gene: TRBV11-2; abundance: .; len: 14; j_gene: TRBJ2-4; d_gene: .; CDR3aa: CASSLAGDKNIQYF; CDR3nt: TGTGCCAGCAGCTTAGCAGGGGACAAAAACATTCAGTACTTC
v_gene: TRBV18; abundance: .; len: 15; j_gene: TRBJ1-4; d_gene: .; CDR3aa: CASSPREAFNEKLFF; CDR3nt: TGTGCCAGCTCACCACGGGAGGCCTTCAATGAAAAACTGTTTTTT
v_gene: TRBV6-6; abundance: .; len: 16; j_gene: TRBJ1-1; d_gene: .; CDR3aa: CASRYVKGGPNTEAFF; CDR3nt: TGTGCCAGCAGATACGTAAAGGGAGGTCCGAACACTGAAGCTTTCTTT
v_gene: TRBV10-3; abundance: few; len: 11; j_gene: TRBJ2-5; d_gene: .; CDR3aa: CAISIRGTQYF; CDR3nt: TGTGCCATCAGTATCCGGGGGACCCAGTACTTC
v_gene: TRBV5-5; abundance: .; len: 15; j_gene: TRBJ1-2; d_gene: .; CDR3aa: CASSTVGGSNYGYTF; CDR3nt: TGTGCCAGCAGCACCGTGGGAGGTTCTAACTATGGCTACACCTTC
v_gene: TRBV6-5; abundance: .; len: 15; j_gene: TRBJ1-5; d_gene: .; CDR3aa: CASRYDLNSNQPQHF; CDR3nt: TGTGCCAGCAGGTACGACCTGAATAGCAATCAGCCCCAGCATTTT
v_gene: TRBV12-3/TRBV12-4; abundance: .; len: 12; j_gene: TRBJ1-1; d_gene: .; CDR3aa: CASRPDWGEAFF; CDR3nt: TGTGCCAGCAGGCCCGACTGGGGTGAAGCTTTCTTT
v_gene: TRBV30; abundance: .; len: 13; j_gene: TRBJ2-7; d_gene: TRBD1; CDR3aa: CAWSVTQGDEQYF; CDR3nt: TGTGCCTGGAGTGTAACCCAGGGGGACGAGCAGTACTTC
v_gene: TRBV5-1; abundance: .; len: 15; j_gene: TRBJ2-1; d_gene: .; CDR3aa: CASSNKSTAYNEQFF; CDR3nt: TGCGCCAGCAGCAACAAATCGACAGCGTACAATGAGCAGTTCTTC